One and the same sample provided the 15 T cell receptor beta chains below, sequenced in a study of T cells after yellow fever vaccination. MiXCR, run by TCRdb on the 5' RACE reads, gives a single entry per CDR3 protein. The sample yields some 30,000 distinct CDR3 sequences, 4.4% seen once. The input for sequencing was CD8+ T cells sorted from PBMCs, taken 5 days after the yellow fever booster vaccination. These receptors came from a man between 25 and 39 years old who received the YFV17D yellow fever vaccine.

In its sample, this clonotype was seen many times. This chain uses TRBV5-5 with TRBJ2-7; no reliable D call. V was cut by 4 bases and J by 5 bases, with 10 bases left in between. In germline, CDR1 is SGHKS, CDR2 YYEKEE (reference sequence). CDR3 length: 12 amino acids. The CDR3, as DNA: TGTGCCAGCAGCGCACCGGAAGACGAGCAGTACTTC. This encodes CASSAPEDEQYF.

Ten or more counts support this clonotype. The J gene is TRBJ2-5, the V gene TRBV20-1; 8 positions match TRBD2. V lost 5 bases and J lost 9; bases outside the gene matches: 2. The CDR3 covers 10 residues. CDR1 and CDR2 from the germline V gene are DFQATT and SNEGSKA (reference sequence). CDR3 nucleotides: TGCAGTGCTCCCGGGGGGGCCCAGTACTTC. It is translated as CSAPGGAQYF.

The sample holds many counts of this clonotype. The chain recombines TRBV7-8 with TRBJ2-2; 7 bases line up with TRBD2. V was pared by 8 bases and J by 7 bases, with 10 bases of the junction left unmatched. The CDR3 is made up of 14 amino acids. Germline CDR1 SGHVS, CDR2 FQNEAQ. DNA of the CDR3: TGTGCCAGCTGGGGAGCGGGATTACGCGGGGAGCTGTTTTTT. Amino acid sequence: CASWGAGLRGELFF.

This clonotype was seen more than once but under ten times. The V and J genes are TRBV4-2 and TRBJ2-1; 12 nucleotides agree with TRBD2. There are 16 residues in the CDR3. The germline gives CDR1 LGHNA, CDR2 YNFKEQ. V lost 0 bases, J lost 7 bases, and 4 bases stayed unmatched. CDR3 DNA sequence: TGTGCCAGCAGCCAAGATGCGACTAGCGGGAGTAATGAGCAGTTCTTC. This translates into CASSQDATSGSNEQFF.

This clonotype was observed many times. The CDR3 DNA follows: TGCAGCGTCTCCGGGACCGAGCTAGCGGGAACCGAGCAGTACTTC. Residues: CSVSGTELAGTEQYF. This chain uses TRBV29-1 with TRBJ2-7; TRBD2 matches at 9 bases. Trimming took 6 bases from V and 6 from J; bases not matched to a gene: 15. This CDR3 has 15 amino acids. Germline values: CDR1 SQVTM, CDR2 ANQGSEA.

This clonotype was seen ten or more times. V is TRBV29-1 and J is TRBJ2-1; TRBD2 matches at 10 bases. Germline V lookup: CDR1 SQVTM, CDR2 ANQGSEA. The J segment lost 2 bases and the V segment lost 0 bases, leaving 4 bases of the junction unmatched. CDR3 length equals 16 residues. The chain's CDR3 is CSVEDPGTSAYNEQFF. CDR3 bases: TGCAGCGTTGAAGATCCCGGGACTAGCGCCTACAATGAGCAGTTCTTC.

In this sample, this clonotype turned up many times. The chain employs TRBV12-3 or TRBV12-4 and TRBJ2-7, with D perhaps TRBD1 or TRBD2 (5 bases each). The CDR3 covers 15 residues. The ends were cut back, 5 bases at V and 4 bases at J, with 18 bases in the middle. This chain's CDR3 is CASSPGTYSPYEQYF. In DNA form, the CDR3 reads TGTGCCAGCAGTCCCGGGACCTACTCCCCTTACGAGCAGTACTTC.

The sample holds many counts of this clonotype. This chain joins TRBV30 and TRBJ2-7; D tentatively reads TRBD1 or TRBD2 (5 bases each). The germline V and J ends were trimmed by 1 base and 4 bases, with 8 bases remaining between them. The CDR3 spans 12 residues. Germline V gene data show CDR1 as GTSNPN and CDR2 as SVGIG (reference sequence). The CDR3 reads CAWSGGGYEQYF. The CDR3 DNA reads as TGTGCCTGGAGTGGTGGGGGTTACGAGCAGTACTTC.

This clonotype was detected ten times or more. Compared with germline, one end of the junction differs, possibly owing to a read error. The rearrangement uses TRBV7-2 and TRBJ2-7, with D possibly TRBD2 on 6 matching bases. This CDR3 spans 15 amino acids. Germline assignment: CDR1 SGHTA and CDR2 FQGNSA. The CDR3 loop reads CASSLAGPAGGEQYF. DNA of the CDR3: TGTGCCAGCAGTTTAGCCGGACCAGCGGGTGGCGAGCAGTACTTC. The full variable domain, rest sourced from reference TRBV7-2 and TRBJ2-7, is GAGVSQSPSNKVTEKGKDVELRCDPISGHTALYWYRQSLGQGLEFLIYFQGNSAPDKSGLPSDRFSAERTGGSVSTLTIQRTQQEDSAVYLCASSLAGPAGGEQYFGPGTRLTVT.

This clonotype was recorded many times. This CDR3 reads CSVVWAGGPNEQFF. Written as DNA, the CDR3 is TGCAGCGTTGTATGGGCGGGAGGCCCCAATGAGCAGTTCTTC. The chain joins TRBV29-1 to TRBJ2-1, with 8 bases identical to TRBD2. This CDR3 comprises 14 residues. With 4 bases clipped from V and 6 bases from J, the junction kept 8 bases outside the gene matches. CDR1 is SQVTM, CDR2 ANQGSEA, per germline.

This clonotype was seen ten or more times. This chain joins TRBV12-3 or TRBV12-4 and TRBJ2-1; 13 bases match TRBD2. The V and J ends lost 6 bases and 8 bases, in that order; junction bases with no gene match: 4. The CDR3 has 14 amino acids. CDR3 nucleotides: TGTGCCAGCAGACTAGCGGGAGGGAGGGATGAGCAGTTCTTC. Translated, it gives CASRLAGGRDEQFF.

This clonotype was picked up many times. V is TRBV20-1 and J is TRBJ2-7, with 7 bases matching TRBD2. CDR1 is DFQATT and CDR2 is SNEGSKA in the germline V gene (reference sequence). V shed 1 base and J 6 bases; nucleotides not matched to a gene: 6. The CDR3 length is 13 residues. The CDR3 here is CSARGVLALEQYF. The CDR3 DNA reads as TGCAGTGCTAGAGGCGTACTAGCGCTCGAGCAGTACTTC.

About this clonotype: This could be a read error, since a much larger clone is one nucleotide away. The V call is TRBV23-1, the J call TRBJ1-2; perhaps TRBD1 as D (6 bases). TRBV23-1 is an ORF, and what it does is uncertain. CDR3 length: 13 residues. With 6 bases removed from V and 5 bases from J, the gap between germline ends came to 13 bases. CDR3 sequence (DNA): TGCGCCAGCAGGCTGCACAGGGTGTATGGCTACACCTTC. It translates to CASRLHRVYGYTF.

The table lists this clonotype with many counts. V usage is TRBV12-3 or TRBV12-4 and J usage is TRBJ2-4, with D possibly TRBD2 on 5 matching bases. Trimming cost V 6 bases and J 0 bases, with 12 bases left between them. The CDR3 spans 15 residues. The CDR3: CASRSSREAKNIQYF. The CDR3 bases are TGTGCCAGCAGATCCTCGAGGGAAGCCAAAAACATTCAGTACTTC.

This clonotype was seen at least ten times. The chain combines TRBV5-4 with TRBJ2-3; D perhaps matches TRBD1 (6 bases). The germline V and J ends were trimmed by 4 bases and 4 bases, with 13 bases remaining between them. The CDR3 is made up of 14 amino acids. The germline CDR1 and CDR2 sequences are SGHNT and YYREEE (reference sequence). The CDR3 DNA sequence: TGTGCCAGCAGCAGGGGACAAATGGCAGATACGCAGTATTTT. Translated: CASSRGQMADTQYF.